This record concerns one T cell receptor beta chain sequence. No antigen is known for it. Treatment reported: roughly 18 received Ad26.COV2.S at low or high dose, single or two shots; about 5 received placebo; per-sample allocation not given. Samples were taken on day 63 after the first vaccine or placebo injection. Wuhan-strain spike was delivered by a replication-incompetent Ad26 vector. This entry is derived from a study of Ad26.COV2.S vaccination and SARS-CoV-2 variants. Study results and caveats: The TCR breadth and depth analyses may have produced an underestimate of total T cell responses. Whether participants received vaccine or placebo, their non-spike TCR breadth was similar.

J lost 4 bases, V lost 1 base, and 15 bases had no gene match. Germline-derived CDR1 and CDR2 are MGHRA and YSYEKL. CDR3 size: 18 residues. The protocol was immunoSEQ multiplex PCR, while the TCRdb copy is restricted to in-frame clones and leaves out a portion. The repertoire holds more than 300,000 clones, with less than 90% as singletons. V usage is TRBV4-1 and J usage is TRBJ2-5, with TRBD1 matching over 7 bases. The sequencing used peripheral blood, collected in a trial of Ad26.COV2.S vaccine versus placebo. The receptor's source is a person between 18 and 65 years old who received the Ad26.COV2.S COVID-19 vaccine or a placebo. The CDR3 protein is CASSQVFTGDKTRETQYF. The CDR3, as DNA: TGCGCCAGCAGCCAAGTTTTTACAGGGGACAAGACTCGAGAGACCCAGTACTTC.